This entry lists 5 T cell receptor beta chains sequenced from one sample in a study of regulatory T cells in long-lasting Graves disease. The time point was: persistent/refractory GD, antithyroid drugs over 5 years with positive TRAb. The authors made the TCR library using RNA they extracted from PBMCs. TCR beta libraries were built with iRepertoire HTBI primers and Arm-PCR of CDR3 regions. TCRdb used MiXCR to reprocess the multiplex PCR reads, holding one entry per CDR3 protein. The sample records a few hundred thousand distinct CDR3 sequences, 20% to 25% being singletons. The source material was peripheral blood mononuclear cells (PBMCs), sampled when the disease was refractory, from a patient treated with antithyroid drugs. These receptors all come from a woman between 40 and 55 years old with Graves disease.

DNA of the CDR3: TGTGCCAGCAGGTCCTGGACAGACTCTGGAAACACCATATATTTT. It yields the protein CASRSWTDSGNTIYF. The gene calls are TRBV12-3 or TRBV12-4 and TRBJ1-3; tentative D call: TRBD1 (6 bases). This CDR3 spans 15 amino acids. The V and J ends lost 6 bases and 0 bases respectively, with 12 bases between them.

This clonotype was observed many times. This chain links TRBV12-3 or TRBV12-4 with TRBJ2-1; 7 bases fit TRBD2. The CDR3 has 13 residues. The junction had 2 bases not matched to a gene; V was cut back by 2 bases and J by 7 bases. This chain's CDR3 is CASSLHSGNEQFF. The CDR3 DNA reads TGTGCCAGCAGTTTACATAGCGGGAATGAGCAGTTCTTC.

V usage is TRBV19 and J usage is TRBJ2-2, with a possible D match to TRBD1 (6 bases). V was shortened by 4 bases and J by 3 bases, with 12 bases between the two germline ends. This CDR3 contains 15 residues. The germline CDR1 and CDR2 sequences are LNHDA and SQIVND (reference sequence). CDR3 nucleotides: TGTGCCAGTAGTACCCAAACAGGGTACACCGGGGAGCTGTTTTTT. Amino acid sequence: CASSTQTGYTGELFF.

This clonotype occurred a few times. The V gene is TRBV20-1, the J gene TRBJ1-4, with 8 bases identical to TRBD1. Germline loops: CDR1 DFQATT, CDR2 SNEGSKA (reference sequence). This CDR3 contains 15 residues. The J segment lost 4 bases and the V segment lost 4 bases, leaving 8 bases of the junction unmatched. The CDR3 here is CSATPLGQVNEKLFF. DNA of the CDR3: TGCAGTGCTACCCCTCTGGGACAGGTTAATGAAAAACTGTTTTTT.

The CDR3 sequence is CSARDGRAHQPQHF. As DNA, the CDR3 is TGCAGTGCTAGAGACGGTAGGGCGCATCAGCCCCAGCATTTT. The chain couples TRBV20-1 to TRBJ1-5; D not resolved. The V and J ends lost 0 bases and 5 bases respectively, with 11 bases between them. The CDR3 covers 14 residues. Germline values: CDR1 DFQATT, CDR2 SNEGSKA (reference sequence).